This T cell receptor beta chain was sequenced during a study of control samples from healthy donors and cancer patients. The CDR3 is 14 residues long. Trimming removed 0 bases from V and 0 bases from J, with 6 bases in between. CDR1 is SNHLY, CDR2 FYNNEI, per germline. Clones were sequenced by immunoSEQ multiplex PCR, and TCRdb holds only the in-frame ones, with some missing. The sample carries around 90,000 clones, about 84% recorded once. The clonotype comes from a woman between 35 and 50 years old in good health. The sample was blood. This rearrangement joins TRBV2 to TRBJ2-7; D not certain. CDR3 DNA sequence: TGTGCCAGCAGTGAAGCAGGACCCTCCTACGAGCAGTACTTC. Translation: CASSEAGPSYEQYF.